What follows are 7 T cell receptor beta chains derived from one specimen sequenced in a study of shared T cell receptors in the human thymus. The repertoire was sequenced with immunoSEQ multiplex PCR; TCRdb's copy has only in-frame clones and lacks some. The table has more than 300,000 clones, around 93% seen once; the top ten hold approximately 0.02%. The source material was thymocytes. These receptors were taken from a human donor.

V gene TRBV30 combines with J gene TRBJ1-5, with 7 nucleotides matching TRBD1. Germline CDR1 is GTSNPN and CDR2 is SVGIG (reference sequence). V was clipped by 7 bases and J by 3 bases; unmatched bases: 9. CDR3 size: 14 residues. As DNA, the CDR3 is TGTGCCTACGCGACAGGGACCTTCAATCAGCCCCAGCATTTT. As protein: CAYATGTFNQPQHF.

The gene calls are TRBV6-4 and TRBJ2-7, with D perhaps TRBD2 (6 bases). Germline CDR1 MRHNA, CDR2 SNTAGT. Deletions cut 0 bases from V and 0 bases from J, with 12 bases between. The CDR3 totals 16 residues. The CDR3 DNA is TGTGCCAGCAGTGACTCTTCCGGGACTTCCTCCTACGAGCAGTACTTC. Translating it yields CASSDSSGTSSYEQYF.

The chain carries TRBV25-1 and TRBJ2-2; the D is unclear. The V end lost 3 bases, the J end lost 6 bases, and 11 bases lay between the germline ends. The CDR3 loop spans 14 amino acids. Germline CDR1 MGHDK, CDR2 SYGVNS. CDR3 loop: CASSDPGTPGELFF. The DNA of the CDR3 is TGTGCCAGCAGTGATCCCGGAACTCCCGGGGAGCTGTTTTTT.

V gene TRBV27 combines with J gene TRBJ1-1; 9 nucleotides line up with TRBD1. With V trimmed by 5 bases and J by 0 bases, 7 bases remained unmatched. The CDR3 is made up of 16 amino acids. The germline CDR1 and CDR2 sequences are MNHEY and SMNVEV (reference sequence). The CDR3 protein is CASSPDRGGVNTEAFF. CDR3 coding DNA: TGTGCCAGCAGTCCGGACAGGGGTGGGGTGAACACTGAAGCTTTCTTT.

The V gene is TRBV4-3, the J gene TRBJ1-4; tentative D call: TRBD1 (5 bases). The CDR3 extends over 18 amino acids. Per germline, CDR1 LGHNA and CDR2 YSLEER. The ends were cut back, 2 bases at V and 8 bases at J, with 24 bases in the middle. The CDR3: CASSQRPKKGREGEKLFF. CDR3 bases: TGCGCCAGCAGCCAACGCCCGAAGAAAGGACGGGAGGGGGAAAAACTGTTTTTT.

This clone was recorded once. Here the CDR3 DNA reads TGTGCCAGCAGCTCGGGAGCCTACTACGAGCAGTACTTC. Its protein is CASSSGAYYEQYF. This chain links TRBV5-6 with TRBJ2-7, with D maybe TRBD2 (6 bases). From germline, CDR1 is SGHDT and CDR2 YYEEEE. V shed 3 bases and J shed 3 bases, with 10 bases lying between them. The CDR3 sequence is 13 residues long.

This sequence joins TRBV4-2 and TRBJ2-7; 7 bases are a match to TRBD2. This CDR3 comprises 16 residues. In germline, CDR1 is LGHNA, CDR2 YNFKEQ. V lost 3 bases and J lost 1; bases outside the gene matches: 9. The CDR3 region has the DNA TGTGCCAGCAGCCATCCCAGACTAGCAGATTCCTACGAGCAGTACTTC. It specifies CASSHPRLADSYEQYF.